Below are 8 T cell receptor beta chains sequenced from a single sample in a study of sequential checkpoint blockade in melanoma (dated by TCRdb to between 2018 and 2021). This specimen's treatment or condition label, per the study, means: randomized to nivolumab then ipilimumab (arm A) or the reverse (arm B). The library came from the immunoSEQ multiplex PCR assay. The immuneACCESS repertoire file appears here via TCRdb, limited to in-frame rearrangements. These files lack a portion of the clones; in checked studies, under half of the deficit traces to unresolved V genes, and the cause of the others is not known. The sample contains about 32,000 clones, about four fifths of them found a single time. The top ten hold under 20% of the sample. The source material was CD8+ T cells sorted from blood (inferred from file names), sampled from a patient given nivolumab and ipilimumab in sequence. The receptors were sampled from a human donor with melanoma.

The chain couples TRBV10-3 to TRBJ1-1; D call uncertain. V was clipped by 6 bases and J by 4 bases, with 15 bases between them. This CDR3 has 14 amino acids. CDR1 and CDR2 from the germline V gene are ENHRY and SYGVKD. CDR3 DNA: TGTGCCATCAGCCTTTCGGTAGCCGGCACTGAAGCTTTCTTT. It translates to CAISLSVAGTEAFF.

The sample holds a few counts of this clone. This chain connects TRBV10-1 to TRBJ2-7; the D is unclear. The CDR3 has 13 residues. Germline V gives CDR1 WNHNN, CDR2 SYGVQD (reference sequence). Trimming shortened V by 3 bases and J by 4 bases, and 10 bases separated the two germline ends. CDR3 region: CASSETFEYEQYF. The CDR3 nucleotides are TGCGCCAGCAGTGAAACCTTTGAGTACGAGCAGTACTTC.

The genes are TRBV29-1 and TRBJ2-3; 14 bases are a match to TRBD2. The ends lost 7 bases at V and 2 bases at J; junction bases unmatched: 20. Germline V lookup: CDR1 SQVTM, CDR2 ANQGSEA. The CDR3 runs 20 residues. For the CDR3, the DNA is TGCAGCGCACGCGGACTAGCGGGAGGAGATTCCGCCAGATACACAGATACGCAGTATTTT. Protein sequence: CSARGLAGGDSARYTDTQYF.

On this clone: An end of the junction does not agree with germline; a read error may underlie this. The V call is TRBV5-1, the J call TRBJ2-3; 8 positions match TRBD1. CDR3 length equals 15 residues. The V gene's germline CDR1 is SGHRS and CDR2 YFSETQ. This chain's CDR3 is CAGSLGQGFTDTQYF. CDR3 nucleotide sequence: TGCGCCGGCAGCTTAGGACAGGGCTTCACAGATACGCAGTATTTT.

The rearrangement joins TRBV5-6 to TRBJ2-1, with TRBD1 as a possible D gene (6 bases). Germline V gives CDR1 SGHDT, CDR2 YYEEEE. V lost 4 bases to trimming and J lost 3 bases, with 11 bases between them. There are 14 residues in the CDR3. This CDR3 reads CASSRTVYYNEQFF. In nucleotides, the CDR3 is TGTGCCAGCAGCCGGACAGTATACTACAATGAGCAGTTCTTC.

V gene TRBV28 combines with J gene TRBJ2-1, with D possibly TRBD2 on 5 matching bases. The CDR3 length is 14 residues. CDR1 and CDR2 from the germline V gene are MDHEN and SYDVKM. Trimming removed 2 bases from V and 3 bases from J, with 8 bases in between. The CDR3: CASSLPGIYNEQFF. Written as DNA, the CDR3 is TGTGCCAGCAGTTTACCCGGGATCTACAATGAGCAGTTCTTC.

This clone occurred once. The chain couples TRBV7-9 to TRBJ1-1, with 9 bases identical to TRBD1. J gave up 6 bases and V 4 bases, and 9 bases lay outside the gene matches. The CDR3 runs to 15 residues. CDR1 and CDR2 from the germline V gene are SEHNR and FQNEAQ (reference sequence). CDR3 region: CASSYPGQGMAEAFF. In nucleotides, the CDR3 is TGTGCCAGCAGCTATCCGGGACAGGGAATGGCTGAAGCTTTCTTT.

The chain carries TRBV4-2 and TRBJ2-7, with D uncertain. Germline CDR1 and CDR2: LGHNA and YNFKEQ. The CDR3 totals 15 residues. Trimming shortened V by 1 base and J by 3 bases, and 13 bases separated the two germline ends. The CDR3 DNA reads TGTGCCAGCAGCCAAGGACATGGCAGTTACTACGAGCAGTACTTC. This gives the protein CASSQGHGSYYEQYF.